These 6 T cell receptor beta chains were all obtained from the same sample, sequenced in a study of T-cell reconstitution after alpha-beta-depleted transplantation in children. The TCRbeta library was prepared with unique molecular identifiers. TCRdb re-derived calls from the PCR reads in MiXCR, one entry per CDR3 protein. The top ten clones hold 4.5% of a sample with approximately 190,000 distinct CDR3 sequences, approximately 6.8% of them seen once. Sequences were derived from PBMCs, sampled before TCRalphabeta/CD19-depleted stem cell transplant. These receptor sequences come from a girl in the first two years of life with combined immunodeficiency, due to receive a stem cell transplant.

This clonotype was observed many times. The chain joins TRBV20-1 to TRBJ2-1; 12 bases are shared with TRBD2. The CDR3 sequence is 14 residues long. The germline gives CDR1 DFQATT, CDR2 SNEGSKA (reference sequence). V dropped 4 bases and J dropped 2; count of bases not matched to a gene: 0. The CDR3 here is CSATSGRAYNEQFF. CDR3 DNA: TGCAGTGCTACTAGCGGGAGGGCCTACAATGAGCAGTTCTTC.

This clonotype was recorded many times. The rearrangement joins TRBV6-2 or TRBV6-3 to TRBJ1-1, with D unresolved. Between the trimmed V and J ends, which lost 2 bases and 3 bases, there was a span of 7 bases. CDR1 MNHEY and CDR2 SVGEGT come from the germline V gene. The CDR3 runs to 13 residues. CDR3 amino acids: CASSYNMDTEAFF. The CDR3 nucleotides are TGTGCCAGCAGTTACAACATGGACACTGAAGCTTTCTTT.

This clonotype was detected many times. CDR3 loop: CASKGQVEFF. As DNA, the CDR3 is TGTGCCAGCAAGGGACAGGTGGAGTTCTTC. V is TRBV28 and J is TRBJ2-1; 8 bases match TRBD1. The germline V gene has CDR1 MDHEN and CDR2 SYDVKM. The CDR3 length is 10 residues. V was pared by 7 bases and J by 14 bases, with 4 bases of the junction left unmatched.

The table lists this clonotype with a few counts. The V call is TRBV12-3 or TRBV12-4, the J call TRBJ2-6, with TRBD2 as a possible D gene (5 bases). Trimming shortened V by 5 bases and J by 0 bases, and 11 bases separated the two germline ends. The CDR3 length is 16 residues. The CDR3 DNA follows: TGTGCCAGCAGTCAATCCGGGGTCTCTGGGGCCAACGTCCTGACTTTC. Amino acids: CASSQSGVSGANVLTF.

This chain links TRBV29-1 with TRBJ1-1; possible D gene TRBD1, 6 bases. Germline V CDR1 and CDR2: SQVTM, ANQGSEA. The length of the CDR3 is 18 residues. The ends were cut back, 3 bases at V and 1 base at J, with 24 bases in the middle. The CDR3 DNA follows: TGCAGCGTTGACTACCCGGAGGGGGTGCCTGTACGGAACACTGAAGCTTTCTTT. As protein: CSVDYPEGVPVRNTEAFF.

This clonotype was seen only a few times. This chain uses TRBV4-1 with TRBJ2-5; TRBD1 matches at 8 bases. The CDR3 consists of 18 residues. Trimming at V came to 0 bases and at J to 3 bases, leaving 12 bases not matched to a gene. CDR1 MGHRA and CDR2 YSYEKL come from the germline V gene. CDR3 region: CASSQDTPRRGRKETQYF. In nucleotides, the CDR3 is TGCGCCAGCAGCCAAGATACCCCCCGCAGGGGGCGAAAAGAGACCCAGTACTTC.